This T cell receptor (beta chain) stems from a study of beta chain features in type 1 diabetes. Via the markers CD45RO/CCR7/CD25/CD127/CD95/CD27, stem cell-like memory, regulatory, central memory and naive CD4+ cells were sorted. This clone was observed a few times. Since all of the isolated RNA was reverse transcribed, expressed TCRB transcripts were what got sequenced. Data came from immunoSEQ multiplex PCR; TCRdb stores just in-frame clones and leaves some out. The data contain nearly 250,000 clones, roughly 70% of them seen just once; the ten biggest clones take up almost 0.055%. The receptor comes from a man aged 25 to 45 in good health. The sequenced sample consisted of naive CD4+ T cells from blood.

CDR3 loop: CASSGYRGQIGNEQFF. The CDR3 DNA sequence: TGTGCCAGCAGTGGGTACAGGGGGCAAATAGGCAATGAGCAGTTCTTC. V usage is TRBV27 and J usage is TRBJ2-1, with TRBD1 identical over 9 bases. Trimming cost V 5 bases and J 6 bases; bases outside gene matches: 11. Looked up from germline, CDR1 is MNHEY and CDR2 is SMNVEV (reference sequence). The CDR3 contains 16 residues.